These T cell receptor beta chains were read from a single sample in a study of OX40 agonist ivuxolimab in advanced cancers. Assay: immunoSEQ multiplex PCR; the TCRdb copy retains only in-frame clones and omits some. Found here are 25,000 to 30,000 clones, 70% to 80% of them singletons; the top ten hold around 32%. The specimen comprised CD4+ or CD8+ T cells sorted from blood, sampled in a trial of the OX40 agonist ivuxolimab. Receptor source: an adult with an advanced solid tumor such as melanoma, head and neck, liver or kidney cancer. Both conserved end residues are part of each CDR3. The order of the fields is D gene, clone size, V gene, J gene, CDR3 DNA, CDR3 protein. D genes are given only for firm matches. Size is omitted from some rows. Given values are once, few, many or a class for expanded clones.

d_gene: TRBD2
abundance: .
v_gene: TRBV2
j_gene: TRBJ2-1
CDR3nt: TGTGCCGGCGGGACTAGCTACTACAATGAGCAGTTCTTC
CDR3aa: CAGGTSYYNEQFF

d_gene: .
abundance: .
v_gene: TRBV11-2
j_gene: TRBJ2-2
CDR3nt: TGTGCCAGCAGAACCGGGACATACACCGGGGAGCTGTTTTTT
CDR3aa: CASRTGTYTGELFF

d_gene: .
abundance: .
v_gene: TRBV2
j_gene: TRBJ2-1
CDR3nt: TGTGCCAGCAGTGAGCAGTTTGTCGTAACCTACAATGAGCAGTTCTTC
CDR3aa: CASSEQFVVTYNEQFF

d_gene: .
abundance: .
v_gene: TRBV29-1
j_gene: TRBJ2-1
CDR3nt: TGCAGCGTTGCGTCTAGTAGCGGTGCAACCCCCGATGAGCAGTTCTTC
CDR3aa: CSVASSSGATPDEQFF

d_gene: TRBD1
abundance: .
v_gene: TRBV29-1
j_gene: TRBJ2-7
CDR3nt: TGCAGCGTTGAACGGACAGGGAACTCCTACGAGCAGTACTTC
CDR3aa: CSVERTGNSYEQYF

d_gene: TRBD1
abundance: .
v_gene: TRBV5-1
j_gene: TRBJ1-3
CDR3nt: TGCGCCAGCAGCCTCAGGGGGCCTGGAAACACCATATATTTT
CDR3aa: CASSLRGPGNTIYF

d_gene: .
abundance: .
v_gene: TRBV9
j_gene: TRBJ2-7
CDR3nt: TGTGCCAGCAGCTCCCTAAAGGACTCCTACGAGCAGTACTTC
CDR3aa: CASSSLKDSYEQYF

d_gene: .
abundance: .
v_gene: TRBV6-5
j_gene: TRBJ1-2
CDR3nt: TGTGCCAGCAGTGTTGGGGGTGGAAACTATGGCTACACCTTC
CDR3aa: CASSVGGGNYGYTF

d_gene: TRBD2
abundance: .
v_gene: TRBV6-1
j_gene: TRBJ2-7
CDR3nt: TGTGCCAGCAGGACACTAGCGGTCAGCTCCTACGAGCAGTACTTC
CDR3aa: CASRTLAVSSYEQYF

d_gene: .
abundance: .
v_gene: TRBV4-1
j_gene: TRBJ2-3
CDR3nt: TGCGCCAGCAGCCAAGACGGGGTATTCAGAGATACGCAGTATTTT
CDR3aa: CASSQDGVFRDTQYF

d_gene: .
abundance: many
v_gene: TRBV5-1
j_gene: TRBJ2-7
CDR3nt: TGCGCCAGCAGCACAGGCAGGGACCTCTCCTACGAGCAGTACTTC
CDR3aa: CASSTGRDLSYEQYF

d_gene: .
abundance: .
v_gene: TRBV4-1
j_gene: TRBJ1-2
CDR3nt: TGCGCCAGCAGCCAAGGGGGTCCTGGCTACACCTTC
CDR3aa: CASSQGGPGYTF

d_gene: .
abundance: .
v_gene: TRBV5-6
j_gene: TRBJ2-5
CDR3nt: TGTGCCAGCAGCTTGAATGTGAATTTAGAGACCCAGTACTTC
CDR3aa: CASSLNVNLETQYF

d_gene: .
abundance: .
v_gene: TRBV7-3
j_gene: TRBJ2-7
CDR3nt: TGTGCCAGCAGCTTAACTCTGGCAGGTCGCCCCGAGCAGTACTTC
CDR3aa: CASSLTLAGRPEQYF

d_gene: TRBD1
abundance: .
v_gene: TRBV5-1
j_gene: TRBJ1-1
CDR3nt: TGCGCCAGCAGCGAAACAGGGGGTTGGACTGAAGCTTTCTTT
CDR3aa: CASSETGGWTEAFF

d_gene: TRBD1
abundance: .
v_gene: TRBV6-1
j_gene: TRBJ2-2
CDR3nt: TGTGCCAGCAGTGAAGTGCCGGGACAGGGGACCGGGGAGCTGTTTTTT
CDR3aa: CASSEVPGQGTGELFF

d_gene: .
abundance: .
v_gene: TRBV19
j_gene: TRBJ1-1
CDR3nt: TGTGCCAGTAGTATAGGACAACTGAACACTGAAGCTTTCTTT
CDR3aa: CASSIGQLNTEAFF

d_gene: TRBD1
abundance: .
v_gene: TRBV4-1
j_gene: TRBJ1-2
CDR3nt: TGCGCCAGCAGCCAAGCCCCCCAGGGGGACTATGGCTACACCTTC
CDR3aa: CASSQAPQGDYGYTF

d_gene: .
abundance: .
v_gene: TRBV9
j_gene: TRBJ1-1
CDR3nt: TGTGCCAGCAGCGTAGACGAGGTTGGAGCTTTCTTT
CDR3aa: CASSVDEVGAFF

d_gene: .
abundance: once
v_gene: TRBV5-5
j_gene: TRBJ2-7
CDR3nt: TGTGCCAGCAGCGACACGTATGAGCAGTACTTC
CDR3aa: CASSDTYEQYF

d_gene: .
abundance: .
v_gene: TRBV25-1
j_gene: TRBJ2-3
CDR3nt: TGTGCCAGCACCCCAGGGGATACGCAGTATTTT
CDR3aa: CASTPGDTQYF

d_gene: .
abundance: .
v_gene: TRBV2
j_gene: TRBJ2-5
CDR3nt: TGTGCCAGCAGCGGCAGAACCAAGAGAACCCAGTACTTC
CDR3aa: CASSGRTKRTQYF

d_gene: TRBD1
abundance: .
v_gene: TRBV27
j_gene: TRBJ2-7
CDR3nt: TGTGCCAGCAGTTTAAGGGGCAGGGGGCACTACGAGCAGTACTTC
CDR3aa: CASSLRGRGHYEQYF

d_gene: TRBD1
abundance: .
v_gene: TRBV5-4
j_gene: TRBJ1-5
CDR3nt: TGTGCCAGCAGCTTGGGGGGGAGGACAGGGACAAATCAGCCCCAGCATTTT
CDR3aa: CASSLGGRTGTNQPQHF